This paragraph covers one T cell receptor (beta chain) sequence. What it binds is not known. This record belongs to a study of shared clonotypes between healthy human individuals. Overall study results and limits: The study found lower generation probabilities in non-shared clonotypes than in those shared by all four donors.

The naive CD8 population came from CD45RO-negative cells selected for CCR7, without terminally differentiated effector memory CD45RA+ cells. TCRdb's table, derived via immunoSEQ multiplex PCR, lists solely in-frame clones and lacks some. The data contain 2 million or so clones, about 95% of them singletons. The CDR3 runs to 16 residues. V shed 0 bases, J shed 7 bases, and the junction held 9 bases outside the gene matches. Germline V CDR1 and CDR2: MGHRA, YSYEKL. The source of this sequence is a man between 18 and 29 years old in good health. This chain links TRBV4-1 with TRBJ2-3; 8 bases are a match to TRBD2. Input material: naive CD8+ T cells sorted from blood. DNA of the CDR3: TGCGCCAGCAGCCAAGATGGAACTAGCGGCGTGAATACGCAGTATTTT. Translated, it gives CASSQDGTSGVNTQYF.